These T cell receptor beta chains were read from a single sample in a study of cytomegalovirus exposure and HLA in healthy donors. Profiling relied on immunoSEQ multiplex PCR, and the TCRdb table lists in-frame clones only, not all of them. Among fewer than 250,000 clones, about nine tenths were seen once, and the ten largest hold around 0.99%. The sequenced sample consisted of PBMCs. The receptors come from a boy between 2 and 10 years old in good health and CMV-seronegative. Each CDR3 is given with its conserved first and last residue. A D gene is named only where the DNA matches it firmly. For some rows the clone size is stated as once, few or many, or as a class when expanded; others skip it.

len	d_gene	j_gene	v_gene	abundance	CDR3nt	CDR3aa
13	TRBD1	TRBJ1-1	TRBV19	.	TGTGCCAGTAGTGCCGGACAGGGTACTGAAGCTTTCTTT	CASSAGQGTEAFF
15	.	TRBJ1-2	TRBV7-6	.	TGTGCCAGCAGCGACATCAGGGGAGGGAACTATGGCTACACCTTC	CASSDIRGGNYGYTF
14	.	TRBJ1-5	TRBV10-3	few	TGTGCCATCAGGGGGTCAGGGGCCAATCAGCCCCAGCATTTT	CAIRGSGANQPQHF
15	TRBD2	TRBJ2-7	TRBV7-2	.	TGTGCCAGCAGCCTTACTAGCGGGAGTGGATACGAGCAGTACTTC	CASSLTSGSGYEQYF
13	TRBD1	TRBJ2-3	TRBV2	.	TGTGCCAGCGGGGACAGGGTTACAGATACGCAGTATTTT	CASGDRVTDTQYF
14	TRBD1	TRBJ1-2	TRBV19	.	TGTGCCAGTAAAGACCCGGGACAGTTATATGGCTACACCTTC	CASKDPGQLYGYTF
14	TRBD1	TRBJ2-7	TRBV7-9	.	TGTGCCAGCAGTCTTACCGGGACAGGGGACGAGCAGTACTTC	CASSLTGTGDEQYF
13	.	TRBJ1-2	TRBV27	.	TGTGCCAGCAGTTTATCCCCTTACTATGGCTACACCTTC	CASSLSPYYGYTF
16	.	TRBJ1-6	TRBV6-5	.	TGTGCCAGCAGTTACTCGAATCCTCTCGGGGGGTCACCCCTCCACTTT	CASSYSNPLGGSPLHF
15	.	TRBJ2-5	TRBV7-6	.	TGTGCCAGCAGCGCTGGGGTCACAGGGATAGAGACCCAGTACTTC	CASSAGVTGIETQYF
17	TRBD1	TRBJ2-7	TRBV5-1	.	TGCACAGCAGCTTTAGGGGACAGCCGCATATCCACCTACGAGCAGTACTTC	CTAALGDSRISTYEQYF
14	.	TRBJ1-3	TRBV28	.	TGTGCCAGCACCCGGGTCCCTTCTGGAAACACCATATATTTT	CASTRVPSGNTIYF
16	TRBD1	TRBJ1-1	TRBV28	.	TGTGCCAGCAGTTTATCAGGGGGCAGTGGGAACACTGAAGCTTTCTTT	CASSLSGGSGNTEAFF
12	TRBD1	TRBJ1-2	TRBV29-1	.	TGCAGCGTTGCTCGACAGGGGGAGGGCTACACCTTC	CSVARQGEGYTF
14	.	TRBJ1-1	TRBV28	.	TGTGCCAGCAGTTTTCAGGGTGGGAACACTGAAGCTTTCTTT	CASSFQGGNTEAFF
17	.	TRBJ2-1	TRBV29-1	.	TGCAGCGTTGATCAGGAGGATCTTTATTTTTCCTACAATGAGCAGTTCTTC	CSVDQEDLYFSYNEQFF
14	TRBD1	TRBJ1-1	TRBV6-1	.	TGTGCCAGCAGTGACAGAGGGACAGGTTGGGCGGCTTTCTTT	CASSDRGTGWAAFF
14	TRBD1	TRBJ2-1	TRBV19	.	TGTGCCAGCAGACCGGGACAGGGACTCAGTGAGCAGTTCTTC	CASRPGQGLSEQFF
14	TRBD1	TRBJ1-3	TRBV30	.	TGTGCCTGGAGTCCAGGGGGCAGTGGAAACACCATATATTTT	CAWSPGGSGNTIYF
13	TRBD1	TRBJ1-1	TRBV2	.	TGTGCCAGCAACTCACGGACAGGGGTGAGAGCTTTCTTT	CASNSRTGVRAFF
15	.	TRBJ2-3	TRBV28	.	TGTGCCAGCAGTCCCCGTGCCAGTTCGTCGGATACGCAGTATTTT	CASSPRASSSDTQYF
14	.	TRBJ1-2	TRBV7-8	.	TGTGCCAGCAGCTCACGTTTAAGAGCTTCTGGCTACACCTTC	CASSSRLRASGYTF
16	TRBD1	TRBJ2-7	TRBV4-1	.	TGCGCCAGCAGCCAATTAACCGGGACAGGGATCCACGAGCAGTACTTC	CASSQLTGTGIHEQYF
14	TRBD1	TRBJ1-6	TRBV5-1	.	TGCGCCAGCAGCTTGGACAGGGGGAATTCACCCCTCCACTTT	CASSLDRGNSPLHF
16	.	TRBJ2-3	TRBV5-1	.	TGCGCCAGCAGCTCCCTAGGATCGCTAGGGGAGGGGGCGCAGTATTTT	CASSSLGSLGEGAQYF
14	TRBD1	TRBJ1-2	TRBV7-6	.	TGTGCCAGCAGCTCCACAGGGGGCGCCGGTGGCTACACCTTC	CASSSTGGAGGYTF
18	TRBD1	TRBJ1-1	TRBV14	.	TGTGCCAGCAGCCAAGGAGTTGGGACAGGCCCCATGATGACTGAAGCTTTCTTT	CASSQGVGTGPMMTEAFF
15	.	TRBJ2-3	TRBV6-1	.	TGTGCCAGCAGTGAAACTTCTGGAGGCGCAGATACGCAGTATTTT	CASSETSGGADTQYF
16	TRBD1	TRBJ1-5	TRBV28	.	TGTGCCAGCAGTCCCCCGGGACAGGGGGTTGGGCAGCCCCAGCATTTT	CASSPPGQGVGQPQHF
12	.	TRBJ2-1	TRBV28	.	TGTGCCAGCAGTTTGTGGAGGGAGGAGCAGTTCTTC	CASSLWREEQFF
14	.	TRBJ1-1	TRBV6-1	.	TGTGCCAGCAGTCTTTCCTCCAGGAGGATTGAAGCTTTCTTT	CASSLSSRRIEAFF
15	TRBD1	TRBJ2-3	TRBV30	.	TGTGCCTGGAGTAGGGGTCAGGGGGACACAGATACGCAGTATTTT	CAWSRGQGDTDTQYF
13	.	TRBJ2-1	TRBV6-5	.	TGTGCCAGCAGTCTGACTAGTGTGAATGAGCAGTTCTTC	CASSLTSVNEQFF
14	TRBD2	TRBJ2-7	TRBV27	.	TGTGCCAGCAGTAGTAGCGGGGGGGACTACGAGCAGTACTTC	CASSSSGGDYEQYF
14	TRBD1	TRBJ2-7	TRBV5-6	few	TGTGCCAGCAGCCCCGACAGGGGACTCTACGAGCAGTACTTC	CASSPDRGLYEQYF
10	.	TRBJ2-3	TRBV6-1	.	TGTGCCAGCAACAGGGACACGCAGTATTTT	CASNRDTQYF
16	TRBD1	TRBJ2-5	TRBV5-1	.	TGCGCCAGCAGCGTCCGGGACAGAATATTCCAAGAGACCCAGTACTTC	CASSVRDRIFQETQYF
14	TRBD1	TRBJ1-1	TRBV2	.	TGTGCCAGCAGAGGGGACAGGCTGAACACTGAAGCTTTCTTT	CASRGDRLNTEAFF
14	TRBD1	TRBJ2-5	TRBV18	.	TGTGCCAGCTCACCGGACAGGCGGCAAGAGACCCAGTACTTC	CASSPDRRQETQYF
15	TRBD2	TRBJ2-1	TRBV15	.	TGTGCCACCAGCAGAGGACTAGCGGTTTACAATGAGCAGTTCTTC	CATSRGLAVYNEQFF